Below, one T cell receptor (beta chain) is given with its context. The sample comes from a study of blood T cell repertoires in COVID-19. Whole-study context: From the United States, Italy and Spain came samples of acute and convalescent COVID-19. Sources were T cells, B-cell-depleted T cells, or PBMCs; the material itself was cDNA or gDNA.

The Seattle patients joined while their infection was active and were tracked longitudinally afterward. Authors' data handling: Amplification from reference gene primers served as the basis for estimated nucleated cell counts. Sequenced by immunoSEQ multiplex PCR; TCRdb stores in-frame clones only, minus some. Clonal size and the V and J genes are those of that table, whereas D and trimming came from the DNA. This sample carries 150,000 to 200,000 clones, roughly four fifths of them seen once, and the ten largest clones take under 10%. Trimming removed 2 bases at V and 5 bases at J, with 15 bases between. Germline V gene data show CDR1 as MNHEY and CDR2 as SMNVEV (reference sequence). This CDR3 is 15 amino acids long.

The sample comprised peripheral blood. The V and J genes are TRBV27 and TRBJ1-1, with D maybe TRBD1 (6 bases). The TCR sequence derives from a woman in her sixties or seventies with COVID-19, enrolled during active disease. CDR3 sequence: CASSLAGGAGTEAFF. The CDR3 DNA sequence: TGTGCCAGCAGTTTAGCTGGGGGCGCCGGGACTGAAGCTTTCTTT.